This TCR beta chain was identified in a study of preoperative IRX-2 immunotherapy in early breast cancer. Treatment described: preoperative locoregional IRX-2 cytokine immunotherapy. Patients received preoperative, locoregional IRX-2 cytokine immunotherapy in a phase Ib study. TCRdb's table, derived via immunoSEQ multiplex PCR, lists solely in-frame clones and lacks some. This table holds some 19,000 clones, 85% found once. V was cut by 2 bases and J by 0 bases, with 13 bases left in between. Per germline, CDR1 KGHSH and CDR2 LQKENI. There are 16 residues in the CDR3. The specimen comprised lymph node tissue, sampled after IRX-2 immunotherapy. The sequence was collected from a human donor with breast cancer. The gene calls are TRBV18 and TRBJ2-5; weak D call: TRBD2 (6 bases). The CDR3 loop reads CASSPFKRDYQETQYF. In nucleotides, the CDR3 is TGTGCCAGCTCACCATTCAAACGGGACTACCAAGAGACCCAGTACTTC. Drawing the rest from reference TRBV18 and TRBJ2-5, the complete variable domain is NAGVMQNPRHLVRRRGQEARLRCSPMKGHSHVYWYRQLPEEGLKFMVYLQKENIIDESGMPKERFSAEFPKEGPSILRIQQVVRGDSAAYFCASSPFKRDYQETQYFGPGTRLLVL.